The 25 T cell receptor beta chains presented below share a single source sample, sequenced in a study of sequential checkpoint blockade in melanoma. As to treatment: randomized to nivolumab then ipilimumab (arm A) or the reverse (arm B). The table came from immunoSEQ multiplex PCR; TCRdb's copy has only in-frame clones and leaves some out. This table holds about 38,000 clones, about 88% found once. This sample comprised CD8+ T cells sorted from blood (inferred from file names), obtained from a patient given nivolumab and ipilimumab in sequence. Source of these receptors: a human donor with melanoma.

The V and J genes are TRBV28 and TRBJ1-5, with 7 bases fitting TRBD1. V dropped 2 bases and J dropped 0; count of bases not matched to a gene: 1. This CDR3 contains 15 residues. Germline V lookup: CDR1 MDHEN, CDR2 SYDVKM. The CDR3 DNA reads TGTGCCAGCAGTTTAAGGGACAGTAGCAATCAGCCCCAGCATTTT. Residues: CASSLRDSSNQPQHF.

The chain has TRBV4-1 and TRBJ2-1; 11 bases map to TRBD2. The CDR3 runs 16 residues. V was clipped by 1 base and J by 8 bases; unmatched bases: 7. Germline V gene lookup returns CDR1 MGHRA and CDR2 YSYEKL. CDR3 in DNA: TGCGCCAGCAGCCAAGTATTAGCGGGAGGGTCCGATGAGCAGTTCTTC. As protein: CASSQVLAGGSDEQFF.

The V call is TRBV5-4, the J call TRBJ2-5; D unclear. With the DNA end fitting TRBJ2-7 better, the J assignment may be wrong. The CDR3 consists of 13 residues. The germline V gene has CDR1 SGHNT and CDR2 YYREEE (reference sequence). For the CDR3, the DNA is TGTGCCAGCAGCTTAGACCGAACTAACGAGCAGTACTTC. Amino acids: CASSLDRTNEQYF.

The genes are TRBV7-9 and TRBJ2-1, with TRBD2 matching 9 bases. J gave up 5 bases and V 4 bases, and 6 bases lay outside the gene matches. The CDR3 consists of 15 residues. From germline, CDR1 is SEHNR and CDR2 FQNEAQ (reference sequence). The DNA for the CDR3 is TGTGCCAGCAGCTCATCCGGGACTAGCCACAATGAGCAGTTCTTC. As protein: CASSSSGTSHNEQFF.

The chain links TRBV19 to TRBJ1-1, with 8 bases fitting TRBD1. The CDR3 has 14 residues. V shed 4 bases and J 3 bases; nucleotides not matched to a gene: 4. Germline CDR1 and CDR2: LNHDA and SQIVND (reference sequence). CDR3 in DNA: TGTGCCAGTAGTAAGGCAGGGGGCCACACTGAAGCTTTCTTT. Its translation is CASSKAGGHTEAFF. The variable domain in full, with the rest retrieved from reference TRBV19 and TRBJ1-1, is DGGITQSPKYLFRKEGQNVTLSCEQNLNHDAMYWYRQDPGQGLRLIYYSQIVNDFQKGDIAEGYSVSREKKESFPLTVTSAQKNPTAFYLCASSKAGGHTEAFFGQGTRLTVV.

The V call is TRBV9, the J call TRBJ2-7; a possible D gene is TRBD1 (5 bases). Per germline, CDR1 SGDLS and CDR2 YYNGEE. V lost 4 bases and J 2 bases, leaving 16 bases between the germline ends. This CDR3 has 15 amino acids. CDR3 protein: CASSPGSTLTYEQYF. The CDR3 DNA is TGTGCCAGCAGCCCAGGGTCGACTTTAACCTACGAGCAGTACTTC. Full variable domain (missing parts from reference TRBV9 and TRBJ2-7): DSGVTQTPKHLITATGQRVTLRCSPRSGDLSVYWYQQSLDQGLQFLIQYYNGEERAKGNILERFSAQQFPDLHSELNLSSLELGDSALYFCASSPGSTLTYEQYFGPGTRLTVT.

The chain employs TRBV5-6 and TRBJ1-1; D is ambiguous. The length of the CDR3 is 15 residues. V dropped 1 base and J dropped 4 bases, with 14 bases sitting between them. The germline CDR1 and CDR2 sequences are SGHDT and YYEEEE. The CDR3 DNA follows: TGTGCCAGCAGCTTGATTTCGGTCCGGGGCACTGAAGCTTTCTTT. Translated, it gives CASSLISVRGTEAFF.

This clone was counted between two and nine times. The chain combines TRBV4-2 with TRBJ1-1; D gene uncertain. Germline V lookup: CDR1 LGHNA, CDR2 YNFKEQ. This CDR3 spans 12 amino acids. V was trimmed by 4 bases and J by 1 base, leaving 4 bases between them. The chain's CDR3 is CASSLKNTEAFF. Here the CDR3 DNA reads TGTGCCAGCAGCCTAAAGAACACTGAAGCTTTCTTT.

V usage is TRBV30 and J usage is TRBJ1-2, with 9 bases identical to TRBD1. This CDR3 has 13 amino acids. Losses at the gene ends were 1 base for V and 6 bases for J; bases not matched to a gene: 3. Germline V CDR1 and CDR2: GTSNPN, SVGIG (reference sequence). CDR3 DNA: TGTGCCTGGAGTGGGACAGGGGCGGATGGCTACACCTTC. Its protein is CAWSGTGADGYTF.

The chain uses TRBV5-1 and TRBJ1-1; perhaps TRBD1 as D (5 bases). Germline V gives CDR1 SGHRS, CDR2 YFSETQ. The V end lost 6 bases, the J end lost 6 bases, and 9 bases lay between the germline ends. CDR3 size: 11 residues. In DNA form, the CDR3 reads TGCGCCAGCATTGTAGGGGCTGAAGCTTTCTTT. As protein: CASIVGAEAFF.

The chain links TRBV28 to TRBJ2-1; 7 bases are shared with TRBD1. Germline V gene data show CDR1 as MDHEN and CDR2 as SYDVKM. Trimming took 6 bases from V and 0 from J; bases not matched to a gene: 2. The CDR3 covers 14 residues. CDR3 loop: CASRDRSSYNEQFF. CDR3 nucleotide sequence: TGTGCCAGCAGGGACAGGAGCTCCTACAATGAGCAGTTCTTC.

The V gene is TRBV7-8, the J gene TRBJ1-5; the D is unclear. V was trimmed by 0 bases and J by 6 bases, leaving 15 bases between them. This CDR3 contains 16 residues. Germline V gene lookup returns CDR1 SGHVS and CDR2 FQNEAQ. This CDR3 reads CASSLARGYIRQPQHF. In DNA form, the CDR3 reads TGTGCCAGCAGCTTAGCGCGGGGTTACATACGTCAGCCCCAGCATTTT.

The chain links TRBV29-1 to TRBJ1-5, with D perhaps TRBD1 (6 bases). V shed 4 bases and J shed 0 bases, with 16 bases lying between them. Germline V gene lookup returns CDR1 SQVTM and CDR2 ANQGSEA. The CDR3 has 16 amino acids. DNA for the CDR3: TGCAGCGTTGTCATTGAGACAGGAGATAGCAATCAGCCCCAGCATTTT. Translating gives CSVVIETGDSNQPQHF.

The chain employs TRBV27 and TRBJ1-1; 7 bases match TRBD1. Per the germline V gene, CDR1 is MNHEY and CDR2 is SMNVEV (reference sequence). Unmatched junction bases numbered 4, after V lost 5 bases and J lost 4 bases. There are 13 residues in the CDR3. The CDR3 protein is CASSQDRITEAFF. The CDR3, as DNA: TGTGCCAGCAGTCAGGACAGGATCACTGAAGCTTTCTTT.

The sample holds a few counts of this clone. V gene TRBV7-1 combines with J gene TRBJ1-4; the match to TRBD1 covers 7 bases. TRBV7-1 is annotated as an ORF whose role is uncertain. This CDR3 is 17 amino acids long. V lost 4 bases and J lost 8; bases outside the gene matches: 16. Written as DNA, the CDR3 is TGTGCCAGCAGCTTATTCTTTCCGACTCAGGGGGACGAAAAACTGTTTTTT. Translating gives CASSLFFPTQGDEKLFF.

The CDR3 here is CASSYSGLGGSYEQYF. The CDR3 DNA is TGTGCCAGCAGTTACTCGGGCCTTGGAGGCTCCTACGAGCAGTACTTC. The chain uses TRBV27 and TRBJ2-7; D is perhaps TRBD2 (5 bases). The CDR3 loop spans 16 amino acids. V gave up 4 bases and J gave up 0 bases, with 16 bases separating them. From germline, CDR1 is MNHEY and CDR2 SMNVEV (reference sequence).

This sequence joins TRBV14 and TRBJ1-5; D is unresolved. V gave up 4 bases and J gave up 6 bases, with 13 bases separating them. The CDR3 is 14 amino acids. CDR1 and CDR2 from the germline V gene are SGHDN and FVKESK. CDR3 DNA: TGTGCCAGCAGCCTCGCAGGTATGGCTCAGCCCCAGCATTTT. Translating it yields CASSLAGMAQPQHF.

J is TRBJ2-1 and V is TRBV27; the D is unclear. Trimming shortened V by 5 bases and J by 3 bases, and 14 bases separated the two germline ends. CDR3 length: 15 amino acids. Per the germline V gene, CDR1 is MNHEY and CDR2 is SMNVEV (reference sequence). CDR3 in amino acids: CASSRLRVGYNEQFF. CDR3 nucleotides: TGTGCCAGCAGTCGTCTTCGGGTTGGCTACAATGAGCAGTTCTTC.

This clone has a single count. V gene TRBV19 combines with J gene TRBJ2-2, with D perhaps TRBD1 (6 bases). The length of the CDR3 is 15 residues. Between the trimmed V and J ends, which lost 6 bases and 5 bases, there was a span of 16 bases. CDR1 and CDR2 from the germline V gene are LNHDA and SQIVND (reference sequence). The CDR3 DNA sequence: TGTGCCAGTAGCACAGGGATAAGAGGGACCGGGGAGCTGTTTTTT. Translating gives CASSTGIRGTGELFF.

In its sample, this clone was seen once. The V gene is TRBV18, the J gene TRBJ2-1; D possibly corresponds to TRBD1 (6 bases). The germline CDR1 and CDR2 sequences are KGHSH and LQKENI. The length of the CDR3 is 17 residues. V gave up 8 bases and J gave up 2 bases, with 22 bases separating them. CDR3 residues: CASTPGTSNIPYNEQFF. CDR3 coding DNA: TGTGCCAGCACCCCCGGGACATCCAATATCCCCTACAATGAGCAGTTCTTC.

V usage is TRBV4-2 and J usage is TRBJ2-7; TRBD2 is a possible D gene (6 bases). The CDR3 sequence is 15 residues long. Trimming shortened V by 4 bases and J by 1 base, and 14 bases separated the two germline ends. The germline gives CDR1 LGHNA, CDR2 YNFKEQ. CDR3 DNA: TGTGCCAGCAGCCTTCTCGGAGGGGATTCCTACGAGCAGTACTTC. This codes for CASSLLGGDSYEQYF.

The V gene is TRBV9, the J gene TRBJ1-1, with D perhaps TRBD1 (5 bases). The CDR3 length is 15 residues. Germline CDR1 reads SGDLS; CDR2 reads YYNGEE. V was pared by 8 bases and J by 2 bases, with 19 bases between. The CDR3 coding sequence is TGTGCCAGTAGCCTCGCTCGGGACTTTAACACTGAAGCTTTCTTT. Translation gives CASSLARDFNTEAFF.

This chain joins TRBV29-1 and TRBJ2-7; weak D call: TRBD1 (5 bases). V dropped 7 bases and J dropped 3 bases, with 13 bases sitting between them. Germline assignment: CDR1 SQVTM and CDR2 ANQGSEA. The CDR3 has 12 amino acids. This CDR3 reads CSGATVNYEQYF. In DNA form, the CDR3 reads TGCAGCGGTGCGACAGTTAACTACGAGCAGTACTTC.

The chain uses TRBV7-9 and TRBJ2-1, with 9 nucleotides matching TRBD2. The V gene's germline CDR1 is SEHNR and CDR2 FQNEAQ (reference sequence). The V and J ends lost 2 bases and 7 bases, in that order; junction bases with no gene match: 9. The CDR3 contains 16 residues. CDR3 in amino acids: CASSLSVAGVWNEQFF. Written as DNA, the CDR3 is TGTGCCAGCAGCTTATCTGTAGCGGGAGTGTGGAATGAGCAGTTCTTC.

The chain recombines TRBV13 with TRBJ1-2, with a possible D match to TRBD1 (5 bases). The germline gives CDR1 PRHDT, CDR2 FYEKMQ (reference sequence). CDR3 length equals 15 residues. Trimming left V 5 bases short and J 0 bases short, with 13 bases between. CDR3 residues: CASSANRYSNYGYTF. CDR3 in DNA: TGTGCCAGCAGCGCCAACAGGTATTCTAACTATGGCTACACCTTC. The full variable domain, completed using reference TRBV13 and TRBJ1-2, is AAGVIQSPRHLIKEKRETATLKCYPIPRHDTVYWYQQGPGQDPQFLISFYEKMQSDKGSIPDRFSAQQFSDYHSELNMSSLELGDSALYFCASSANRYSNYGYTFGSGTRLTVV.